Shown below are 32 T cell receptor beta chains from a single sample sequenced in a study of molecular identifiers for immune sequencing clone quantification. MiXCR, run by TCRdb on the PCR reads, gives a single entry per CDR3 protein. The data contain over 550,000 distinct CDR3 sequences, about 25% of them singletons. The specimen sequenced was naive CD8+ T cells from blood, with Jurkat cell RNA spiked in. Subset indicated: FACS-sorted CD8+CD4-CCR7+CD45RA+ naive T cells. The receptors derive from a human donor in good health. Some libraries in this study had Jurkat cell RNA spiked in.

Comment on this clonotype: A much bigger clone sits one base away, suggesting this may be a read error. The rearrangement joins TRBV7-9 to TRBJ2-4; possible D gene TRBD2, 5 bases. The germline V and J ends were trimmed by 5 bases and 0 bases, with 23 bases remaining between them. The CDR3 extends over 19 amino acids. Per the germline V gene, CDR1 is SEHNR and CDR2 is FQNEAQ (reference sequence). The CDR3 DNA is TGTGCCAGCAGCCCCGTAAGCCTCCGCGGGCTGCTAGCCAAAAACATTCAGTACTTC. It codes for CASSPVSLRGLLAKNIQYF.

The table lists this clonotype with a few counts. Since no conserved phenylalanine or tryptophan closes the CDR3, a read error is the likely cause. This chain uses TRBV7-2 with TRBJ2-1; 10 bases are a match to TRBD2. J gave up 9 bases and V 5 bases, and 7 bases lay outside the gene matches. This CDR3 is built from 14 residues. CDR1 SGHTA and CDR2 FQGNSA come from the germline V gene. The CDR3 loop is CASSPSGGALEQFL. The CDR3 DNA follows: TGTGCCAGCAGCCCCAGCGGGGGGGCCCTTGAGCAGTTCCTC.

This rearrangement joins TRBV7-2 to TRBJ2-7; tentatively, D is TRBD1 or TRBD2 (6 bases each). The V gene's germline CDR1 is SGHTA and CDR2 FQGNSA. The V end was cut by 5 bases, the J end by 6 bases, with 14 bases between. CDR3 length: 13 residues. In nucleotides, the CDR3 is TGTGCCAGCAGCAAGGGACCGGGGGCCGAGCAGTACTTC. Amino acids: CASSKGPGAEQYF.

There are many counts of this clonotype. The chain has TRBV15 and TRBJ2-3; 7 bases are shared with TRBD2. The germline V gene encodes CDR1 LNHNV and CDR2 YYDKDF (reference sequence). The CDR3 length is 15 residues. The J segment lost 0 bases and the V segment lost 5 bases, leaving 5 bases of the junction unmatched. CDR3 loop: CATSETSPSTDTQYF. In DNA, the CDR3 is TGTGCCACCAGCGAGACTAGCCCTAGCACAGATACGCAGTATTTT.

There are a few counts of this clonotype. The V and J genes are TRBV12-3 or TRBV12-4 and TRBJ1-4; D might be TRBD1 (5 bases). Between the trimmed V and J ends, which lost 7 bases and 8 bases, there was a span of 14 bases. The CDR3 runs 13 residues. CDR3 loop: CASKGRGEEKLFF. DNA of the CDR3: TGTGCCAGCAAGGGACGGGGCGAGGAAAAACTGTTTTTT.

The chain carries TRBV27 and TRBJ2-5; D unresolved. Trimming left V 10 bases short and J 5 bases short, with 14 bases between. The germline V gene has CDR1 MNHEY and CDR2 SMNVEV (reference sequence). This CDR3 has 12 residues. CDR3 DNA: TGTGCCAATGGGCCGAGCCAGGAGACCCAGTACTTC. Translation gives CANGPSQETQYF.

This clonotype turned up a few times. CDR3 DNA sequence: TGTGCCAGTAGTATTCGGGGGGCGAACACCGGGGAGCTGTTTTTT. It encodes CASSIRGANTGELFF. This sequence joins TRBV19 and TRBJ2-2; 7 bases are a match to TRBD2. The CDR3 loop spans 15 amino acids. Per the germline V gene, CDR1 is LNHDA and CDR2 is SQIVND (reference sequence). J gave up 0 bases and V 3 bases, and 1 base lay outside the gene matches.

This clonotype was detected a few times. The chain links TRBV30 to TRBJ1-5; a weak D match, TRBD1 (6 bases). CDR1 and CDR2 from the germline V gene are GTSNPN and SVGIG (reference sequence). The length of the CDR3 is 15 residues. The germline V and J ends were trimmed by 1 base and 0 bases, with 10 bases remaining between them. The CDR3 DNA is TGTGCCTGGAGTGCCGGGACATCTAGCAATCAGCCCCAGCATTTT. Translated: CAWSAGTSSNQPQHF.

CDR3 nucleotide sequence: TGTGCCAGCAGTTACTCGAGGGAAGAGTACTTC. Translation gives CASSYSREEYF. J is TRBJ2-5 and V is TRBV12-3 or TRBV12-4; possibly TRBD2 for D (5 bases). This CDR3 contains 11 residues. V lost 4 bases, J lost 12 bases, and 12 bases lay in between.

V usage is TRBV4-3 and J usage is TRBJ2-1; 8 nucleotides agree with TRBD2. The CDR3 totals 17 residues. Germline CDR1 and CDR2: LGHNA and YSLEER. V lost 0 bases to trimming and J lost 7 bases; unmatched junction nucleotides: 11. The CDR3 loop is CASSQDFSGVFSNEQFF. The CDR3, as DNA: TGCGCCAGCAGCCAAGATTTTAGCGGGGTTTTTAGTAATGAGCAGTTCTTC.

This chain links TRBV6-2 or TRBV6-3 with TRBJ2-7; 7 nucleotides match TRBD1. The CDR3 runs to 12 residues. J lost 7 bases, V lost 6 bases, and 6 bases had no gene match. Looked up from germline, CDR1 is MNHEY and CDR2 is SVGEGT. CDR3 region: CASRLTGVEQYF. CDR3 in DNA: TGTGCCAGCAGACTCACAGGGGTGGAGCAGTACTTC.

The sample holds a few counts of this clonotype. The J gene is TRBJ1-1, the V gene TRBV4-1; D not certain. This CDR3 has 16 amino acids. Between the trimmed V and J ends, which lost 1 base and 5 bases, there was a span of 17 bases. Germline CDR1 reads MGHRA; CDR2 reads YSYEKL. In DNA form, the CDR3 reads TGCGCCAGCAGCCAAGTCGACGGCGGGGTTGGGACTGAAGCTTTCTTT. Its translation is CASSQVDGGVGTEAFF.

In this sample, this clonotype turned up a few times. As DNA, the CDR3 is TGCGCCAGCAGCCAAGATATAGGACAGGGGGCCTACGAGCAGTACTTC. This sequence encodes CASSQDIGQGAYEQYF. The rearrangement links TRBV4-3 to TRBJ2-7, with 10 bases identical to TRBD1. CDR1 LGHNA and CDR2 YSLEER come from the germline V gene. The CDR3 length is 16 residues. The V and J ends lost 0 bases and 2 bases, in that order; junction bases with no gene match: 4.

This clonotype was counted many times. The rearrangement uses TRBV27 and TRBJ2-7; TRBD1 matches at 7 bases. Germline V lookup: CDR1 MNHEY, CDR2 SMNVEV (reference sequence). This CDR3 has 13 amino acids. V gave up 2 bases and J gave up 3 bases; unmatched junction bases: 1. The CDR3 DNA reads TGTGCCAGCAGTTTACAGGGGGTCTACGAGCAGTACTTC. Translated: CASSLQGVYEQYF.

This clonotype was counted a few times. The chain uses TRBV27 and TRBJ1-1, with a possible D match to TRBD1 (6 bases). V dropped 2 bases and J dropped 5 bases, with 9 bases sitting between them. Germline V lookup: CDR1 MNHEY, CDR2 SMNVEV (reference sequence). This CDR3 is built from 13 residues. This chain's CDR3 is CASSLNQGTEAFF. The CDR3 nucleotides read TGTGCCAGCAGTTTAAACCAGGGGACTGAAGCTTTCTTT.

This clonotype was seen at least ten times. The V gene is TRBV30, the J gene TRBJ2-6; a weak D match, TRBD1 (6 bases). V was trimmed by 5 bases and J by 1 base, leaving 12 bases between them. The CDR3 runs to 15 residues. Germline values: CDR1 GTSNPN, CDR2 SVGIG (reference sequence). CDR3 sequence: CAWFDTGSGANVLTF. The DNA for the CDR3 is TGTGCCTGGTTCGACACAGGGTCTGGGGCCAACGTCCTGACTTTC.

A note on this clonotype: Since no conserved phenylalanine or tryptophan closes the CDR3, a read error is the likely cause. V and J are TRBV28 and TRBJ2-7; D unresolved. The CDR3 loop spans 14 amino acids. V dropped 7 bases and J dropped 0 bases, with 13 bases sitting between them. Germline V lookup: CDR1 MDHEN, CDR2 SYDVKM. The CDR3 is CASTPPGGSYEQYL. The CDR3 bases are TGTGCCAGCACCCCCCCAGGCGGCTCCTACGAGCAGTACCTC.

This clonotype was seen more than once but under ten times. The CDR3 DNA reads as TGTGCCAGCAAAAGTTACAATGAGCAGTTCTTC. It yields the protein CASKSYNEQFF. V gene TRBV11-2 combines with J gene TRBJ2-1; D remains ambiguous. This CDR3 spans 11 amino acids. V was cut by 7 bases and J by 4 bases, with 5 bases left in between. Germline CDR1 SGHAT, CDR2 FQNNGV.

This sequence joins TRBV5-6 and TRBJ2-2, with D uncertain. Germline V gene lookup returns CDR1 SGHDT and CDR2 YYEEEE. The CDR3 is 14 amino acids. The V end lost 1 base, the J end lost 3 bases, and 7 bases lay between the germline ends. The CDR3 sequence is CASSLLRDTGELFF. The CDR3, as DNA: TGTGCCAGCAGCTTGCTACGGGACACCGGGGAGCTGTTTTTT.

This CDR3 is CASSYSTGAKGNEQFF. In nucleotides, the CDR3 is TGTGCCAGCAGTTACTCGACGGGTGCAAAAGGCAATGAGCAGTTCTTC. The chain couples TRBV6-2 or TRBV6-3 to TRBJ2-1; D uncertain. Germline loops: CDR1 MNHEY, CDR2 SVGEGT. V was cut by 0 bases and J by 6 bases, with 15 bases left in between. CDR3 length: 16 residues.

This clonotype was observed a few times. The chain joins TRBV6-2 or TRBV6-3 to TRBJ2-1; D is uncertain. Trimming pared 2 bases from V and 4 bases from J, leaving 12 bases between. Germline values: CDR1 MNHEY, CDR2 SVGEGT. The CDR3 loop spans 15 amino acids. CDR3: CASSYVHSTYNEQFF. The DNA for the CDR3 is TGTGCCAGCAGTTACGTGCACTCCACGTACAATGAGCAGTTCTTC.

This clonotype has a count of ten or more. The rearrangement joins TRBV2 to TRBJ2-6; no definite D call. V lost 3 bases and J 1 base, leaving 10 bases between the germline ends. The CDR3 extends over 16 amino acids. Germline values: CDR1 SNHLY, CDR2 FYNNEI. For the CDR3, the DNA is TGTGCCAGCAGTGATACGATCGATTCTGGGGCCAACGTCCTGACTTTC. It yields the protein CASSDTIDSGANVLTF.

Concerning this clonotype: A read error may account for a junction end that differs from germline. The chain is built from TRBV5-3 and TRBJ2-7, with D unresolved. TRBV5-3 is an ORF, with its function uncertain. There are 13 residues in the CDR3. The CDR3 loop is CASSSLIGDEQYF. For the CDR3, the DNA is TGTGCCAGCAGCTCCCTTATAGGCGACGAGCAGTACTTC.

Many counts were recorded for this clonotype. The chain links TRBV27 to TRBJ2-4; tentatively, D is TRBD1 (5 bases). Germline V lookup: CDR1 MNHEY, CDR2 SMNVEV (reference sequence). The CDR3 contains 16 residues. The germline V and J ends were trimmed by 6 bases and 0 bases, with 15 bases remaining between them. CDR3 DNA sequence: TGTGCCAGCAGCCCGATGACAGTACTAGCCAAAAACATTCAGTACTTC. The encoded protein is CASSPMTVLAKNIQYF.

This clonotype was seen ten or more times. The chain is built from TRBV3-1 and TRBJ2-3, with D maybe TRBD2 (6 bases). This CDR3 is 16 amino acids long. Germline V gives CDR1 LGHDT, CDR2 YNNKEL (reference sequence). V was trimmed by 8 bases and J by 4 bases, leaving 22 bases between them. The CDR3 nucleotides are TGTGCCAGCGGGGGATGGCGGGATATCGTCCCAGATACGCAGTATTTT. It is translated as CASGGWRDIVPDTQYF.

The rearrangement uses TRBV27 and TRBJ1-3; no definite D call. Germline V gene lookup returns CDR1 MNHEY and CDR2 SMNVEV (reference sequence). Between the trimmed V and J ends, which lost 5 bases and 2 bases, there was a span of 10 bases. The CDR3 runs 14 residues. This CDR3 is CASSPDVAGNTIYF. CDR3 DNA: TGTGCCAGCAGTCCCGACGTCGCTGGAAACACCATATATTTT.

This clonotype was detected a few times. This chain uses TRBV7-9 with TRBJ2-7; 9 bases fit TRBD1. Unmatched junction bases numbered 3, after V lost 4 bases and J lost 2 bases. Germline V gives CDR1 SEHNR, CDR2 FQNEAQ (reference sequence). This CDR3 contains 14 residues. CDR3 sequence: CASSWDRAAYEQYF. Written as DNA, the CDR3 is TGTGCCAGCAGCTGGGACAGGGCCGCCTACGAGCAGTACTTC.

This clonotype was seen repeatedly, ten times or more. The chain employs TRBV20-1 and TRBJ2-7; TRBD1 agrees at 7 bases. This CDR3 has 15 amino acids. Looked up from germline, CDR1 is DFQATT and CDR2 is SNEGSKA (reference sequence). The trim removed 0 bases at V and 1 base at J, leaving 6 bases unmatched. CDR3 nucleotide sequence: TGCAGTGCTAGAGATCTCGCAGGGGGATCCTACGAGCAGTACTTC. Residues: CSARDLAGGSYEQYF.

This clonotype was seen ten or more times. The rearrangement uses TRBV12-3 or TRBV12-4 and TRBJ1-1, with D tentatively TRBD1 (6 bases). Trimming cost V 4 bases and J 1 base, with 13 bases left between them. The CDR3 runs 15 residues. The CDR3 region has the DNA TGTGCCAGCAGTTCCCCGGGACATAGGAACACTGAAGCTTTCTTT. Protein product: CASSSPGHRNTEAFF.

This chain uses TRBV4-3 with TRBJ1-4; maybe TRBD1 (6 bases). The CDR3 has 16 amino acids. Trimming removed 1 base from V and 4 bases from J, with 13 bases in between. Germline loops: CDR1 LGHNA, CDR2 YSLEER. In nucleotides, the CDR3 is TGCGCCAGCAGCCAAGGGTCGACAGGTTTTAATGAAAAACTGTTTTTT. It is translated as CASSQGSTGFNEKLFF.

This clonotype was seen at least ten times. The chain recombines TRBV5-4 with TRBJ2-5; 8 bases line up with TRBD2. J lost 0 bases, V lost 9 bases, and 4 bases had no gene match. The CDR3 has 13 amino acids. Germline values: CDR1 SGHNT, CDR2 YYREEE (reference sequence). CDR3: CATTSGNQETQYF. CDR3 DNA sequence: TGTGCCACCACTAGCGGAAACCAAGAGACCCAGTACTTC.

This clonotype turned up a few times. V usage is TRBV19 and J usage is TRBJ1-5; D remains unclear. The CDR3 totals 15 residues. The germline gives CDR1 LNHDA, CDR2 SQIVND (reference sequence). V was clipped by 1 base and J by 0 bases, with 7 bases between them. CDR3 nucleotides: TGTGCCAGTAGTATAGCCAGGATTAGCAATCAGCCCCAGCATTTT. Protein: CASSIARISNQPQHF.